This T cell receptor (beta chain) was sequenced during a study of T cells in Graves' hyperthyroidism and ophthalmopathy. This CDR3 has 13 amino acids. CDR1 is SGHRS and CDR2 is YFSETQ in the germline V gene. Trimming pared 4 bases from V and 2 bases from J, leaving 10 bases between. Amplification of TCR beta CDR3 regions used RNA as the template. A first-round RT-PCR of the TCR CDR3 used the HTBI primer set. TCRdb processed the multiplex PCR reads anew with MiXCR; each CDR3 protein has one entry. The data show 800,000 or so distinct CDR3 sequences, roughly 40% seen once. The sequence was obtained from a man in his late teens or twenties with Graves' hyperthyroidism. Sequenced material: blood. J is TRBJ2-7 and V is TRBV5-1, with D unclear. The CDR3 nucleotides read TGCGCCAGCAGCATGTCGTCTGCCTACGAGCAGTACTTC. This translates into CASSMSSAYEQYF.